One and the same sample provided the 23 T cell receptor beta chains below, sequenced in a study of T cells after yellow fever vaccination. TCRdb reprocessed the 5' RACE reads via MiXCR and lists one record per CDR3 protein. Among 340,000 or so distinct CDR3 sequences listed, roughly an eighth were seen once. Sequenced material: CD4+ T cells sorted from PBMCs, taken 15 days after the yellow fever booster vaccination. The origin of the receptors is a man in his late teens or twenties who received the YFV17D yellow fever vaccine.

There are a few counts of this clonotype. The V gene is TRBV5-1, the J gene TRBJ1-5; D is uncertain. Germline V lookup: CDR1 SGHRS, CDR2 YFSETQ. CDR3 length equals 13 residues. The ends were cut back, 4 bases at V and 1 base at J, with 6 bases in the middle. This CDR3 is CASSHDSNQPQHF. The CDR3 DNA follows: TGCGCCAGCAGCCACGACAGCAATCAGCCCCAGCATTTT.

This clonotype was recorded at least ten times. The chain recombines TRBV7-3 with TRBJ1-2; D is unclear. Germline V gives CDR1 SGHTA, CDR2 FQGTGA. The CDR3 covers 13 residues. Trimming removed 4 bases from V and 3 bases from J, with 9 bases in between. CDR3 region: CASSYDGDYGYTF. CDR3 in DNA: TGTGCCAGCAGCTACGACGGAGACTATGGCTACACCTTC.

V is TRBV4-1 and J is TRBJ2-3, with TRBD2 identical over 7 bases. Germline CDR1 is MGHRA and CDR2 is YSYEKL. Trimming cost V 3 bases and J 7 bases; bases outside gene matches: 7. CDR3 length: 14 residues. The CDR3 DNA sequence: TGCGCCAGCAGCCAGGACGGGACTACGAATACGCAGTATTTT. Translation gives CASSQDGTTNTQYF.

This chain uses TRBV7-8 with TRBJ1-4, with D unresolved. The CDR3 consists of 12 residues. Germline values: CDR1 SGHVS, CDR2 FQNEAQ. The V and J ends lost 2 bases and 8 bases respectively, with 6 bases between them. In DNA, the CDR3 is TGTGCCAGCAGCTTACAGAGGGAAAAACTGTTTTTT. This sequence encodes CASSLQREKLFF.

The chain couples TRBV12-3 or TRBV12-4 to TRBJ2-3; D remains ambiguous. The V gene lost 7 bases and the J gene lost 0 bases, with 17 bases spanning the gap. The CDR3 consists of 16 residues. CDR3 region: CASTAIDSSSTDTQYF. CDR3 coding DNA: TGTGCCAGCACCGCTATCGATAGCTCTAGCACAGATACGCAGTATTTT.

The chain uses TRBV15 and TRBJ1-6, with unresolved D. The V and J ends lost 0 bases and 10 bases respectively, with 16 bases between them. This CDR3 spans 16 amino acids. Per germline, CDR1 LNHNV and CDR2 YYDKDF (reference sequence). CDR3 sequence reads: CATSRDPGGSGSPLHF. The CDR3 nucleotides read TGTGCCACCAGCAGAGATCCGGGAGGGTCTGGGTCACCCCTCCACTTT.

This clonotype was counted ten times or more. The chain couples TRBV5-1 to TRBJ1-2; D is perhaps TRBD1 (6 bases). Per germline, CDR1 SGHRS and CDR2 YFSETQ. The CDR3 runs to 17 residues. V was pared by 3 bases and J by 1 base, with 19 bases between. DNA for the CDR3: TGCGCCAGCAGCTCCCAGGGCCCCCCGGGACATAACTATGGCTACACCTTC. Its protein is CASSSQGPPGHNYGYTF.

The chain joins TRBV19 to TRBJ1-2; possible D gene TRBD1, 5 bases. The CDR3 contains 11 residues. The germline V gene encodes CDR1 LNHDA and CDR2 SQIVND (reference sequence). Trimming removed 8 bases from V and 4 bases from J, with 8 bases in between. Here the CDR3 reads CASGAIYGYTF. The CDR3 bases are TGTGCCAGTGGGGCGATCTATGGCTACACCTTC.

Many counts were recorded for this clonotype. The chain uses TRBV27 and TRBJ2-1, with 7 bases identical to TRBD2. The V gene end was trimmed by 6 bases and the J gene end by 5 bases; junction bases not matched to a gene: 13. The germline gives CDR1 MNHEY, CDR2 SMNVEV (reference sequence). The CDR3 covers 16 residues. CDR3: CASSRGVAGIDNEQFF. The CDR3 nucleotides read TGTGCCAGCAGCCGGGGGGTGGCGGGGATAGACAATGAGCAGTTCTTC.

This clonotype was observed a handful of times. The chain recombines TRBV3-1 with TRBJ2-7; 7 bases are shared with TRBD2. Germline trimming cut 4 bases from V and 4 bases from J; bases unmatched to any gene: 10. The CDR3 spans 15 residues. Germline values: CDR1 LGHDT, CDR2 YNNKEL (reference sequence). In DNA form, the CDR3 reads TGTGCCAGCAGCCCTCAATGGGGGGAGGGATACGAGCAGTACTTC. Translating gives CASSPQWGEGYEQYF.

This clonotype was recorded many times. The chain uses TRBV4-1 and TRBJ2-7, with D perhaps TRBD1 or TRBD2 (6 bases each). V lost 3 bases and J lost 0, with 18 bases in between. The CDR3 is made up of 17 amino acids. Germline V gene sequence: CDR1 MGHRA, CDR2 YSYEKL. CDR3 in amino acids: CASSQRDFQGSSYEQYF. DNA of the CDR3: TGCGCCAGCAGCCAGCGGGACTTTCAGGGGAGCTCCTACGAGCAGTACTTC.

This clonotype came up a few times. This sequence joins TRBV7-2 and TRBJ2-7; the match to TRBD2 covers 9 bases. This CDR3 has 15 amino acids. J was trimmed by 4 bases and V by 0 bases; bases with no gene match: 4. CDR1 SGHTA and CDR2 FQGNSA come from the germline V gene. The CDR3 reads CASSLALAGLYEQYV. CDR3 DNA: TGTGCCAGCAGCTTAGCGCTAGCGGGACTATACGAGCAGTACGTC.

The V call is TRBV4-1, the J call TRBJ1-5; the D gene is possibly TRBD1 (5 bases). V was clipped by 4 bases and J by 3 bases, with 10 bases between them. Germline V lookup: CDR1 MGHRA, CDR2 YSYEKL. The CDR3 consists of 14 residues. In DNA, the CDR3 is TGCGCCAGCAGCCTATCAGGGACCAATCAGCCCCAGCATTTT. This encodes CASSLSGTNQPQHF.

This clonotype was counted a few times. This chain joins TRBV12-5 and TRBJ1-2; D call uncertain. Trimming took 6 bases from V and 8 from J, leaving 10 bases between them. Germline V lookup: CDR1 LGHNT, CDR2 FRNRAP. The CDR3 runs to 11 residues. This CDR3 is CASGPDGGYTF. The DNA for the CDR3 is TGTGCTAGTGGCCCCGACGGGGGCTACACCTTC.

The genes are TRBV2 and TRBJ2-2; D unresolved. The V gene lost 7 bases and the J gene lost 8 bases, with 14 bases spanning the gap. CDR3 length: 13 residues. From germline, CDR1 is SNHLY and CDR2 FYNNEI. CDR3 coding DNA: TGTGCCAGCAAAAGGCCTCAAATGGGGGAGCTGTTTTTT. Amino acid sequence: CASKRPQMGELFF. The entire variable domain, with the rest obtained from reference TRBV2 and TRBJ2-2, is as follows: EPEVTQTPSHQVTQMGQEVILRCVPISNHLYFYWYRQILGQKVEFLVSFYNNEISEKSEIFDDQFSVERPDGSNFTLKIRSTKLEDSAMYFCASKRPQMGELFFGEGSRLTVL.

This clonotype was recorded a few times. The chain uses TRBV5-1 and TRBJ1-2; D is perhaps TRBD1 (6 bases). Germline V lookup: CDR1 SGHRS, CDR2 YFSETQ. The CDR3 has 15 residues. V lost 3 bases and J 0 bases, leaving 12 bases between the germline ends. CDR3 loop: CASSWAGTPNYGYTF. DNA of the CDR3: TGCGCCAGCAGCTGGGCCGGGACACCTAACTATGGCTACACCTTC.

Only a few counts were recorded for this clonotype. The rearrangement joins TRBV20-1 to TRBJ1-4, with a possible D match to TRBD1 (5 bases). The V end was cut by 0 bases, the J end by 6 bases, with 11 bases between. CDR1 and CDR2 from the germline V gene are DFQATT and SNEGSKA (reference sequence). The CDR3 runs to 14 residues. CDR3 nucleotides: TGCAGTGCTAGAGATCAGCGGGGACATGAAAAACTGTTTTTT. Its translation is CSARDQRGHEKLFF.

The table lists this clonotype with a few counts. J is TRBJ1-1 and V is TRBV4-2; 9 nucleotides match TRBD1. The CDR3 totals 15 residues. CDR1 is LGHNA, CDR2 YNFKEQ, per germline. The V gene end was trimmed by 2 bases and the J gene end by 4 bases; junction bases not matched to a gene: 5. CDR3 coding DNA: TGTGCCAGCAGCCAACCCGGACAGGGGTCCACTGAAGCTTTCTTT. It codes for CASSQPGQGSTEAFF.

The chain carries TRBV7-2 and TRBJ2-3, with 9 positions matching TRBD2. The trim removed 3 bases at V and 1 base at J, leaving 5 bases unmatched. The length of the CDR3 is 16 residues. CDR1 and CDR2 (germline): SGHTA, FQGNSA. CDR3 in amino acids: CASSLQRGDGTDTQYF. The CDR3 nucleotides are TGTGCCAGCAGCTTGCAGCGGGGGGATGGCACAGATACGCAGTATTTT.

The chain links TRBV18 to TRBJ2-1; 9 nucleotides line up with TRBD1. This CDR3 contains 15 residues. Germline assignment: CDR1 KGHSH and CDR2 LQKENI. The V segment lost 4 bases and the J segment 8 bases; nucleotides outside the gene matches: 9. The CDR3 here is CASSRSDRGRYEQFF. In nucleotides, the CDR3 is TGTGCCAGCTCACGATCGGACAGGGGTCGGTATGAGCAGTTCTTC.

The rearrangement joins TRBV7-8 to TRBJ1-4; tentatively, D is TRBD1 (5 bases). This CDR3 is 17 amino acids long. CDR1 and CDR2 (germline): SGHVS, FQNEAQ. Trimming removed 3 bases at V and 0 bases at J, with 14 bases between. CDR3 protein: CASSFRGLHATNEKLFF. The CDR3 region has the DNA TGTGCCAGCAGCTTTAGGGGATTACATGCAACTAATGAAAAACTGTTTTTT.

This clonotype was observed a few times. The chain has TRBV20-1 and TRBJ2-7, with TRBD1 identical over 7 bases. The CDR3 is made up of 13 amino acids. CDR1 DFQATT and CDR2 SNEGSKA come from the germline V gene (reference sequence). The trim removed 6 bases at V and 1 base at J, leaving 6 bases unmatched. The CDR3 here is CSAPDRTSYEQYV. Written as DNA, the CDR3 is TGCAGTGCCCCGGACAGGACATCCTACGAGCAGTACGTC.

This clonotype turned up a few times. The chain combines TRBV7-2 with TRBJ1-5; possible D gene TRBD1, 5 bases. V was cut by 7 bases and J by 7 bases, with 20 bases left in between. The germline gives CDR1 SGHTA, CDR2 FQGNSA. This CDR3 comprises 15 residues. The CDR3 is CASTPRGGGEQPQHF. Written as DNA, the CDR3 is TGTGCCAGCACTCCACGCGGCGGAGGGGAACAGCCCCAGCATTTT.